This paragraph covers one T cell receptor beta chain sequence. The sample belongs to a study of T cell responses to AZD1222 COVID-19 vaccine. Study-wide background: Timing groups of about 4 and about 12 weeks for second doses were pooled.

Measured with immunoSEQ multiplex PCR; TCRdb has only the in-frame clones, and not every one. The sample consists of under 150,000 clones, approximately 90% of them appearing once. This clonotype was sampled from an adult in good health. This material consisted of peripheral blood, taken on day 0 of AZD1222 vaccination.

The CDR3 sequence: CASSLTFQETQYF. Written as DNA, the CDR3 is TGCGCCAGCAGCCTGACATTCCAAGAGACCCAGTACTTC. The chain couples TRBV4-1 to TRBJ2-5, with D hard to call. Trimming shortened V by 4 bases and J by 1 base, and 7 bases separated the two germline ends. Germline V CDR1 and CDR2: MGHRA, YSYEKL. The CDR3 length is 13 residues.